This is a list of T cell receptor beta chains from one sample in a study of T cell repertoires in cytomegalovirus infection. No cognate antigen is known for these TCRs. TCRdb independently ran MiXCR on the reads; one entry per CDR3 protein. Among about half a million distinct CDR3 sequences listed, around 35% were seen once. This specimen was cultured PBMCs, taken from culture after CMV antigen stimulation. Source of these receptors: a human donor in good health (CMV status not recorded). Some clones in this sample may be carry-over from other donors' samples. CDR3s include the opening cysteine and the closing phenylalanine or tryptophan. A D gene is named only where the DNA matches it firmly. Some rows have no size entry. The others give once, few or many, or a class for an expanded clone.

clone_size j_call d_call v_call cdr3_aa cdr3_nt
NA TRBJ2-1 TRBD2 TRBV5-4 CASSLGLGLAGVNEQFF TGTGCCAGCAGCTTGGGGCTGGGACTAGCGGGAGTCAATGAGCAGTTCTTC
NA TRBJ1-4 NA TRBV20-1 CSASLHRFDEKLFF TGCAGTGCTAGCCTGCACAGGTTTGATGAAAAACTGTTTTTT
once TRBJ1-5 NA TRBV28 CASHPPFGNQPQHF TGTGCCAGCCACCCGCCCTTTGGGAATCAGCCCCAGCATTTT
NA TRBJ2-3 TRBD2 TRBV6-1 CASSEGTGGGTDTQYF TGTGCCAGCAGTGAAGGGACGGGAGGGGGTACAGATACGCAGTATTTT
NA TRBJ1-1 TRBD1 TRBV7-9 CASSSPGLTGSEGTEAFF TGTGCCAGCAGCTCTCCCGGACTGACAGGGTCTGAGGGCACTGAAGCTTTCTTT
many TRBJ2-5 NA TRBV7-2 CASSLSRALRETQYF TGTGCCAGCAGCCTTTCCAGGGCCCTAAGGGAGACCCAGTACTTC
NA TRBJ2-7 TRBD1 TRBV6-1 CASSEPGQGTHEQYF TGTGCCAGCAGTGAACCGGGACAGGGGACCCACGAGCAGTACTTC
NA TRBJ2-5 NA TRBV18 CASSPESQETQYF TGTGCCAGCTCACCGGAGAGCCAAGAGACCCAGTACTTC
NA TRBJ2-5 NA TRBV24-1 CATSDPRQEETQYF TGTGCCACCAGTGACCCAAGACAGGAAGAGACCCAGTACTTC
NA TRBJ2-2 TRBD2 TRBV6-2/TRBV6-3 CASTGQRENTGELFF TGTGCCAGCACCGGCCAGCGGGAAAACACCGGGGAGCTGTTTTTT
NA TRBJ2-5 NA TRBV7-3 CASSFPRGVRGLGQYF TGTGCCAGCAGCTTTCCCAGGGGCGTCAGGGGATTGGGCCAGTACTTC
many TRBJ2-5 TRBD2 TRBV4-1 CASSQDGAGGLLRTQYF TGCGCCAGCAGCCAAGATGGGGCGGGAGGCTTGTTAAGGACCCAGTACTTC
few TRBJ1-5 NA TRBV5-1 CASSLGVGSDQPQHF TGCGCCAGCAGCTTGGGCGTGGGTTCGGATCAGCCCCAGCATTTT
NA TRBJ2-3 TRBD1 TRBV4-1 CASSQDITGGIDTQYF TGCGCCAGCAGCCAAGATATCACAGGGGGCATAGATACGCAGTATTTT
NA TRBJ2-1 TRBD2 TRBV7-9 CASSHSGSGYNEQFF TGTGCCAGCAGCCATAGCGGGAGTGGATACAATGAGCAGTTCTTC
few TRBJ2-5 TRBD2 TRBV6-5 CASRNGRAQETQYF TGTGCCAGCAGAAATGGGAGGGCCCAAGAGACCCAGTACTTC
few TRBJ2-2 NA TRBV4-2 CASSQDLNGVGELFF TGTGCCAGCAGCCAAGACTTAAACGGGGTTGGGGAGCTGTTTTTT
NA TRBJ2-1 NA TRBV7-6 CASSPDHNEQFF TGTGCCAGCAGCCCAGACCACAATGAGCAGTTCTTC
NA TRBJ2-7 NA TRBV30 CAWTSDYEQYF TGTGCCTGGACAAGCGACTACGAGCAGTACTTC
NA TRBJ1-3 NA TRBV6-2/TRBV6-3 CASRPSDSGNTIYF TGTGCCAGCAGACCTTCCGACTCTGGAAACACCATATATTTT
NA TRBJ1-4 NA TRBV7-2 CASSLRKGGEKLFF TGTGCCAGCAGCCTCCGGAAGGGAGGGGAAAAACTGTTTTTT
few TRBJ2-4 NA TRBV28 CASSLVSASQYF TGTGCCAGCAGTTTAGTGTCCGCATCTCAGTACTTC
many TRBJ2-1 TRBD2 TRBV7-2 CASSLLRIAGGDVLQFF TGTGCCAGCAGCTTACTTCGGATCGCGGGAGGGGACGTGCTGCAGTTCTTC
NA TRBJ2-1 TRBD2 TRBV6-5 CASSQGLAGGFGNEQFF TGTGCCAGCAGTCAGGGACTAGCGGGAGGTTTTGGGAATGAGCAGTTCTTC
few TRBJ1-5 NA TRBV12-3/TRBV12-4 CASSLGLVAGNQPQHF TGTGCCAGCAGTTTAGGATTGGTCGCGGGGAATCAGCCCCAGCATTTT
few TRBJ1-1 NA TRBV6-2/TRBV6-3 CASSPHPQGLNTEAFF TGTGCCAGCAGCCCACATCCGCAGGGTCTGAACACTGAAGCTTTCTTT
NA TRBJ1-6 NA TRBV10-2 CASSVSGQGNSPLHF TGCGCCAGCAGTGTTAGCGGGCAGGGGAATTCACCCCTCCACTTT
NA TRBJ1-4 NA TRBV15 CATSRLPGLYEKLFF TGTGCCACCAGCAGGTTACCGGGACTCTATGAAAAACTGTTTTTT
NA TRBJ2-7 TRBD1 TRBV20-1 CSAWTGREGDEQYF TGCAGTGCTTGGACAGGGCGAGAAGGGGACGAGCAGTACTTC
NA TRBJ1-2 NA TRBV14 CASSPLTRDKRDSYTF TGTGCCAGCAGCCCCCTGACACGGGACAAAAGAGACAGCTACACCTTC
NA TRBJ2-1 TRBD2 TRBV28 CASSLWSTLGTSSNNEQFF TGTGCCAGCAGTTTATGGAGTACCTTAGGGACTAGCTCCAACAATGAGCAGTTCTTC
many TRBJ1-6 NA TRBV6-1 CASSEARGSPLHF TGTGCCAGCAGTGAAGCTCGCGGTTCACCCCTCCACTTT
many TRBJ2-1 NA TRBV7-2 CASSTRPAGHGDEQFF TGTGCCAGCAGCACCCGGCCCGCCGGGCATGGCGATGAGCAGTTCTTC
once TRBJ2-3 NA TRBV2 CASSEEPAELDTQYF TGTGCCAGCAGTGAAGAACCAGCGGAGTTAGATACGCAGTATTTT
NA TRBJ1-5 NA TRBV7-4 CASSAGWGNQPQHF TGTGCCAGCAGCGCAGGGTGGGGCAATCAGCCCCAGCATTTT
NA TRBJ2-6 NA TRBV11-3 CASSLVSGSGANVLTF TGTGCCAGCAGCTTAGTATCGGGGTCTGGGGCCAACGTCCTGACTTTC
many TRBJ2-1 TRBD2 TRBV7-2 CASSLVAGGRNEQFF TGTGCCAGCAGCTTAGTTGCGGGAGGGCGGAATGAGCAGTTCTTC
NA TRBJ2-5 NA TRBV4-2 CASSQDWADRGIRETQYF TGTGCCAGCAGCCAAGATTGGGCAGATCGGGGTATTCGGGAGACCCAGTACTTC
many TRBJ2-1 TRBD2 TRBV7-6 CASSPPLLSGRFNEQFF TGTGCCAGCAGCCCCCCCTTGCTGAGCGGGAGATTCAATGAGCAGTTCTTC
NA TRBJ2-5 NA TRBV15 CATSRVGGETQYF TGTGCCACCAGCAGAGTGGGGGGAGAGACCCAGTACTTC
NA TRBJ2-2 NA TRBV7-2 CASSPHRRTGTGELFF TGTGCCAGCAGCCCTCACCGACGAACAGGCACCGGGGAGCTGTTTTTT
NA TRBJ1-5 NA TRBV7-8 CASSPPPHSRYEPQHF TGTGCCAGCAGCCCCCCGCCCCATTCTAGGTATGAGCCCCAGCATTTT
few TRBJ1-2 TRBD1 TRBV27 CASSPTGYYGYTF TGTGCCAGCAGCCCGACAGGGTACTATGGCTACACCTTC
NA TRBJ1-1 NA TRBV10-3 CAISESPGDTEAFF TGTGCCATCAGTGAGAGTCCGGGGGACACTGAAGCTTTCTTT
NA TRBJ2-1 TRBD2 TRBV4-1 CASSQDNRGLAGDEQFF TGCGCCAGCAGCCAAGACAACCGAGGACTAGCGGGAGATGAGCAGTTCTTC
NA TRBJ1-1 NA TRBV25-1 CATKGDGREAGTEAFF TGTGCCACCAAAGGGGATGGCAGGGAGGCGGGGACTGAAGCTTTCTTT
NA TRBJ2-3 TRBD2 TRBV12-3/TRBV12-4 CASSTRSTSGRARRDTQYF TGTGCCAGCAGTACCCGCTCGACTAGCGGGAGGGCCCGAAGAGATACGCAGTATTTT
once TRBJ2-1 TRBD2 TRBV7-9 CASSSPARTSGRSYNEQFF TGTGCCAGCAGCTCGCCGGCACGGACTAGCGGCCGCTCCTACAATGAGCAGTTCTTC
NA TRBJ1-3 NA TRBV4-1 CASSQEVPWVLSGNTIYF TGCGCCAGCAGCCAAGAAGTGCCATGGGTACTCTCTGGAAACACCATATATTTT
NA TRBJ2-7 TRBD1 TRBV2 CATAGTGGSYEQYF TGTGCCACCGCTGGGACAGGAGGGTCCTACGAGCAGTACTTC
few TRBJ2-5 TRBD2 TRBV7-9 CASSSWTSGAETQYF TGTGCCAGCAGCTCCTGGACTAGCGGGGCGGAGACCCAGTACTTC
few TRBJ1-2 NA TRBV7-8 CASSSLYRISPYGYTF TGTGCCAGCAGCAGCTTATATAGGATTTCACCTTATGGCTACACCTTC
NA TRBJ2-1 NA TRBV6-2/TRBV6-3 CASSYGERDNEQFF TGTGCCAGCAGTTATGGGGAGCGTGACAATGAGCAGTTCTTC